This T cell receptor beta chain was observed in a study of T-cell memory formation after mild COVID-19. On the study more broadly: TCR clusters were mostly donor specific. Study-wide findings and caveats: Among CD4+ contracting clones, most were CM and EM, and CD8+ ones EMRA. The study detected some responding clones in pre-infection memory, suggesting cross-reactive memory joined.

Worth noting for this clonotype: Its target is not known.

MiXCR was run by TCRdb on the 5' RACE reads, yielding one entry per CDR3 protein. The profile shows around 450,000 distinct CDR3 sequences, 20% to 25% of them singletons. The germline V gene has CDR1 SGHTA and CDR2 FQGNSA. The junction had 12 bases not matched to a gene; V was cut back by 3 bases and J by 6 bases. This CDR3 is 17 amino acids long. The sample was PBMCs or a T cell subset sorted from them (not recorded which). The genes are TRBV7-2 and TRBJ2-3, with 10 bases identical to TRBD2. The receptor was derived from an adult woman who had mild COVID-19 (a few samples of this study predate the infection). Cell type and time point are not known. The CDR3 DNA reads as TGTGCCAGCAGCTTTAGGGCTGTAGCGGGGGGCGAGGATACGCAGTATTTT. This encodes CASSFRAVAGGEDTQYF. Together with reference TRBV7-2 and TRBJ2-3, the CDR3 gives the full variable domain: GAGVSQSPSNKVTEKGKDVELRCDPISGHTALYWYRQSLGQGLEFLIYFQGNSAPDKSGLPSDRFSAERTGGSVSTLTIQRTQQEDSAVYLCASSFRAVAGGEDTQYFGPGTRLTVL.